This entry lists 21 T cell receptor beta chains sequenced from one sample in a study of T-cell reconstitution after alpha-beta-depleted transplantation in children. The library targeted TCRbeta and was prepared with unique molecular identifiers. TCRdb reanalysed the PCR reads using MiXCR and keeps one entry per CDR3 protein. The sample holds hundreds of thousands of distinct CDR3 sequences, about a sixth seen once. The sample consisted of PBMCs, mostly from graft donor cells, taken 360 days after TCRalphabeta/CD19-depleted stem cell transplant. These receptors were collected from a male patient between 2 and 10 years old who had a stem cell transplant for acute lymphoblastic leukemia, so the T cells may come from the graft donor.

CDR3 DNA: TGTGCCAGCAGTAAGGCGGGCCAAGAGACCCAGTACTTC. Translation: CASSKAGQETQYF. J is TRBJ2-5 and V is TRBV27; maybe TRBD2 (5 bases). Germline V gene data show CDR1 as MNHEY and CDR2 as SMNVEV (reference sequence). The V and J ends lost 5 bases and 1 base respectively, with 8 bases between them. This CDR3 region has 13 residues.

This clonotype was observed a few times. The rearrangement links TRBV29-1 to TRBJ2-3, with 12 bases matching TRBD2. V lost 1 base, J lost 8 bases, and 7 bases stayed unmatched. Germline CDR1 reads SQVTM; CDR2 reads ANQGSEA. The CDR3 sequence is 15 residues long. CDR3 in DNA: TGCAGCGTTGAAGCTCTAGCGGGAGGGCCTGCTACGCAGTATTTT. It is translated as CSVEALAGGPATQYF.

The CDR3 nucleotides are TGTGCCAGCAGTCCACAAAGCTACCTACCTGGGGGCTACACCTTC. Translating gives CASSPQSYLPGGYTF. The rearrangement links TRBV12-3 or TRBV12-4 to TRBJ1-2; D is unresolved. Trimming shortened V by 5 bases and J by 8 bases, and 21 bases separated the two germline ends. The CDR3 runs 15 residues.

The CDR3 region is CAISDSDRGAYEQYF. The CDR3 DNA reads as TGTGCCATCAGTGATTCGGACAGAGGAGCCTACGAGCAGTACTTC. The rearrangement joins TRBV10-3 to TRBJ2-7, with a tentative D call TRBD1 (6 bases). CDR1 ENHRY and CDR2 SYGVKD come from the germline V gene. There are 15 residues in the CDR3. Trimming took 3 bases from V and 2 from J, leaving 14 bases between them.

This clonotype has a handful of counts. J is TRBJ1-4 and V is TRBV27; D remains unclear. CDR3 size: 13 residues. V dropped 8 bases and J dropped 5 bases, with 12 bases sitting between them. In germline, CDR1 is MNHEY, CDR2 SMNVEV (reference sequence). This chain's CDR3 is CASVGPWNEKLFF. In nucleotides, the CDR3 is TGTGCCAGCGTTGGGCCTTGGAATGAAAAACTGTTTTTT.

This clonotype was counted a few times. CDR3 sequence (DNA): TGCAGTGCTGCCGAGGGGGGACGAAACACCATATATTTT. This encodes CSAAEGGRNTIYF. This chain uses TRBV20-1 with TRBJ1-3, with a tentative D call TRBD1 (6 bases). Germline V gene lookup returns CDR1 DFQATT and CDR2 SNEGSKA (reference sequence). The CDR3 runs to 13 residues. Trimming took off 5 bases at V and 5 bases at J, with 13 bases between the two ends.

The V and J genes are TRBV7-2 and TRBJ2-4, with TRBD1 matching over 8 bases. V dropped 5 bases and J dropped 1; count of bases not matched to a gene: 7. CDR3 size: 16 residues. CDR1 SGHTA and CDR2 FQGNSA come from the germline V gene. This CDR3 is CASSDRQGWAKNIQYF. The CDR3 bases are TGTGCCAGCAGCGACCGACAGGGGTGGGCCAAAAACATTCAGTACTTC. The full variable domain, rest sourced from reference TRBV7-2 and TRBJ2-4, is GAGVSQSPSNKVTEKGKDVELRCDPISGHTALYWYRQSLGQGLEFLIYFQGNSAPDKSGLPSDRFSAERTGGSVSTLTIQRTQQEDSAVYLCASSDRQGWAKNIQYFGAGTRLSVL.

The V call is TRBV12-3 or TRBV12-4, the J call TRBJ1-5; tentatively, D is TRBD1 (5 bases). The CDR3 totals 17 residues. V was shortened by 7 bases and J by 1 base, with 20 bases between the two germline ends. CDR3 residues: CASTLEGSVRSNQPQHF. Written as DNA, the CDR3 is TGTGCCAGCACCTTAGAGGGGTCCGTGAGGAGCAATCAGCCCCAGCATTTT.

The chain uses TRBV10-2 and TRBJ2-7, with D perhaps TRBD1 (6 bases). CDR3 size: 15 residues. Trimming took off 0 bases at V and 4 bases at J, with 13 bases between the two ends. Germline-derived CDR1 and CDR2 are WSHSY and SAAADI. CDR3 loop: CASSESITGRYEQYF. The DNA of the CDR3 is TGCGCCAGCAGTGAGTCGATAACAGGGCGATACGAGCAGTACTTC.

This clonotype was observed at least ten times. V and J are TRBV3-1 and TRBJ2-7; D may be TRBD1 (5 bases). This CDR3 is built from 14 residues. Germline-derived CDR1 and CDR2 are LGHDT and YNNKEL (reference sequence). The V end lost 1 base, the J end lost 5 bases, and 12 bases lay between the germline ends. The CDR3 here is CASSQGQGRNEQYF. In nucleotides, the CDR3 is TGTGCCAGCAGCCAAGGTCAGGGTCGTAACGAGCAGTACTTC.

This clonotype was observed a few times. V is TRBV4-2 and J is TRBJ2-7; unclear D gene. The germline CDR1 and CDR2 sequences are LGHNA and YNFKEQ. This CDR3 comprises 13 residues. V lost 0 bases to trimming and J lost 1 base, with 4 bases between them. The CDR3 loop is CASSQEVSYEQYF. CDR3 DNA sequence: TGTGCCAGCAGCCAAGAAGTGTCCTACGAGCAGTACTTC.

This chain connects TRBV10-3 to TRBJ2-5, with TRBD1 matching 11 bases. The V segment lost 6 bases and the J segment 6 bases; nucleotides outside the gene matches: 6. The CDR3 spans 14 residues. Germline loops: CDR1 ENHRY, CDR2 SYGVKD. The CDR3 protein is CAISPGTGGQTQYF. The CDR3 nucleotides are TGTGCCATCAGCCCGGGGACAGGGGGACAGACCCAGTACTTC.

This clonotype appeared many times. The rearrangement uses TRBV4-3 and TRBJ2-1; D unclear. The CDR3 length is 13 residues. V dropped 3 bases and J dropped 4 bases, with 7 bases sitting between them. Germline V lookup: CDR1 LGHNA, CDR2 YSLEER. CDR3 region: CASSHINYNEQFF. CDR3 coding DNA: TGCGCCAGCAGCCACATTAATTACAATGAGCAGTTCTTC.

The V gene is TRBV6-4, the J gene TRBJ2-1, with 11 bases that match TRBD2. Germline V gene data show CDR1 as MRHNA and CDR2 as SNTAGT. With V trimmed by 6 bases and J by 6 bases, 7 bases remained unmatched. This CDR3 has 15 amino acids. DNA for the CDR3: TGTGCCAGCAGGGGGTCTAGCGGGGGGCTCAATGAGCAGTTCTTC. It codes for CASRGSSGGLNEQFF.

V usage is TRBV20-1 and J usage is TRBJ2-6; 7 bases are a match to TRBD1. Germline values: CDR1 DFQATT, CDR2 SNEGSKA (reference sequence). This CDR3 region has 16 residues. This chain's CDR3 is CCGFGQAKSGANVLTF. DNA for the CDR3: TGCTGTGGTTTCGGACAGGCGAAGTCTGGGGCCAACGTCCTGACTTTC.

This clonotype has just a few counts. The gene calls are TRBV12-3 or TRBV12-4 and TRBJ2-5; 16 positions agree with TRBD2. V was pared by 3 bases and J by 0 bases, with 1 base of the junction left unmatched. The CDR3 has 17 amino acids. The CDR3 is CASSLGLAGGYQETQYF. In nucleotides, the CDR3 is TGTGCCAGCAGTTTGGGACTAGCGGGGGGGTACCAAGAGACCCAGTACTTC.

This clonotype was recorded many times. The chain joins TRBV10-3 to TRBJ1-1, with 9 positions matching TRBD1. V gave up 3 bases and J gave up 5 bases; unmatched junction bases: 7. The CDR3 extends over 15 amino acids. CDR1 is ENHRY, CDR2 SYGVKD, per germline. This CDR3 is CAISEQGALGTEAFF. In DNA form, the CDR3 reads TGTGCCATCAGTGAACAGGGGGCTCTGGGGACTGAAGCTTTCTTT.

This chain uses TRBV20-1 with TRBJ2-6; D remains unclear. V dropped 3 bases and J dropped 0 bases, with 3 bases sitting between them. CDR1 is DFQATT, CDR2 SNEGSKA, per germline (reference sequence). The CDR3 has 13 amino acids. The CDR3 sequence is CSARRSGANVLTF. The CDR3 nucleotides are TGCAGTGCTAGGCGCTCTGGGGCCAACGTCCTGACTTTC.

This clonotype has a count of ten or more. The CDR3 here is CASRLGGTGGTYEQYF. DNA for the CDR3: TGTGCCAGCAGGCTCGGAGGGACAGGGGGAACCTACGAGCAGTACTTC. This chain links TRBV6-5 with TRBJ2-7; TRBD1 matches 11 bases. The CDR3 totals 16 residues. The V and J ends lost 6 bases and 2 bases, in that order; junction bases with no gene match: 9. The germline V gene encodes CDR1 MNHEY and CDR2 SVGAGI.

The J gene is TRBJ2-7, the V gene TRBV12-3 or TRBV12-4; weak D call: TRBD2 (6 bases). Trimming left V 6 bases short and J 3 bases short, with 18 bases between. The CDR3 has 15 amino acids. The CDR3 sequence is CASSAPGLISYEQYF. The CDR3 DNA follows: TGTGCCAGCAGCGCTCCGGGACTGATAAGCTACGAGCAGTACTTC.

J is TRBJ2-3 and V is TRBV7-9, with 15 bases identical to TRBD2. The CDR3 has 17 amino acids. V lost 5 bases and J lost 2; bases outside the gene matches: 5. The germline V gene encodes CDR1 SEHNR and CDR2 FQNEAQ (reference sequence). The CDR3 here is CASSPGLAGGNTDTQYF. In DNA, the CDR3 is TGTGCCAGCAGCCCCGGACTAGCGGGGGGGAACACAGATACGCAGTATTTT.